The 12 T cell receptor beta chains presented below share a single source sample, sequenced in a study of PD-1 blockade in classical Hodgkin lymphoma. Time point meaning: cycle 4 day 1 (C4D1), after 6 weeks of nivolumab. Patients all relapsed after autologous stem cell transplantation, and there was variation in brentuximab vedotin exposure. It was by magnetic negative selection that CD4+ T cells were purified from thawed PBMCs. Using immunoSEQ multiplex PCR, the repertoire was profiled, and TCRdb retains in-frame clones only, with some absent. Of 34,000 or so clones listed, 80% to 95% are singletons. The sample in question was CD4+ T cells from blood, obtained before the fourth cycle of nivolumab. Receptors were obtained from a human donor with classical Hodgkin lymphoma.

The chain carries TRBV5-4 and TRBJ2-2; the match to TRBD2 covers 12 bases. Germline V gene lookup returns CDR1 SGHNT and CDR2 YYREEE (reference sequence). The V gene end was trimmed by 1 base and the J gene end by 7 bases; junction bases not matched to a gene: 5. This CDR3 is 16 amino acids long. In DNA, the CDR3 is TGTGCCAGCAGCTTGCGACTAGCGGGAGCCGTCGGGGAGCTGTTTTTT. Translation: CASSLRLAGAVGELFF.

The gene calls are TRBV4-2 and TRBJ1-2, with TRBD1 matching 10 bases. This CDR3 is built from 14 residues. With 1 base clipped from V and 8 bases from J, the junction kept 4 bases outside the gene matches. Germline V lookup: CDR1 LGHNA, CDR2 YNFKEQ. The CDR3 DNA follows: TGTGCCAGCAGCCAAGGACAGGGGGCGGAAGGCTACACCTTC. Amino acids: CASSQGQGAEGYTF.

The rearrangement joins TRBV11-1 to TRBJ2-1; D is possibly TRBD1 (5 bases). Deletions cut 5 bases from V and 0 bases from J, with 14 bases between. The CDR3 runs to 16 residues. Germline CDR1 is SGHAT and CDR2 is FQDESV (reference sequence). CDR3 DNA: TGTGCCAGCAGCCCAAGACAGCTCCGCTCCTACAATGAGCAGTTCTTC. This encodes CASSPRQLRSYNEQFF.

The V and J genes are TRBV27 and TRBJ2-7, with TRBD2 matching over 11 bases. V shed 2 bases, J shed 2 bases, and the junction held 8 bases outside the gene matches. Germline V gene data show CDR1 as MNHEY and CDR2 as SMNVEV (reference sequence). There are 17 residues in the CDR3. The chain's CDR3 is CASSLVGTSGLTYEQYF. The CDR3 DNA follows: TGTGCCAGCAGTTTAGTGGGGACTAGCGGTCTTACCTACGAGCAGTACTTC.

The rearrangement joins TRBV30 to TRBJ2-1; D tentatively fits TRBD1 or TRBD2 (5 bases each). The germline V and J ends were trimmed by 0 bases and 2 bases, with 14 bases remaining between them. The CDR3 is 16 amino acids. Germline CDR1 GTSNPN, CDR2 SVGIG (reference sequence). CDR3 coding DNA: TGTGCCTGGAGTGTCTTGACGGGACCTACCTACAATGAGCAGTTCTTC. Residues: CAWSVLTGPTYNEQFF.

The gene calls are TRBV28 and TRBJ2-1; TRBD2 is a possible D gene (6 bases). Germline V lookup: CDR1 MDHEN, CDR2 SYDVKM. V dropped 5 bases and J dropped 6 bases, with 23 bases sitting between them. The CDR3 length is 17 residues. The CDR3 DNA reads TGTGCCAGCAGTACTAATCTCCAGCGGGCAGTCCTCAATGAGCAGTTCTTC. This translates into CASSTNLQRAVLNEQFF.

This rearrangement joins TRBV2 to TRBJ1-5, with D tentatively TRBD1 (6 bases). The CDR3 sequence is 15 residues long. Germline loops: CDR1 SNHLY, CDR2 FYNNEI. Between the trimmed V and J ends, which lost 6 bases and 0 bases, there was a span of 12 bases. Here the CDR3 DNA reads TGTGCCAGCAGAGTTGGGGGCCCTAGCAATCAGCCCCAGCATTTT. It specifies CASRVGGPSNQPQHF.

V gene TRBV5-1 combines with J gene TRBJ2-1, with D hard to call. Germline V gene data show CDR1 as SGHRS and CDR2 as YFSETQ. This CDR3 region has 13 residues. The V and J ends lost 5 bases and 3 bases respectively, with 9 bases between them. The CDR3 DNA sequence: TGCGCCAGCAGACTTGATGGCTACAATGAGCAGTTCTTC. This codes for CASRLDGYNEQFF.

This rearrangement joins TRBV28 to TRBJ2-7, with D perhaps being TRBD1 or TRBD2 (6 bases each). Germline loops: CDR1 MDHEN, CDR2 SYDVKM. The CDR3 is made up of 16 amino acids. With 5 bases removed from V and 3 bases from J, the gap between germline ends came to 20 bases. The CDR3 DNA follows: TGTGCCAGCAGTCTAGGGGGGACTCGGGTGGACTACGAGCAGTACTTC. Amino acids: CASSLGGTRVDYEQYF.

The chain uses TRBV11-2 and TRBJ1-2; weak D call: TRBD1 (5 bases). Trimming took 3 bases from V and 8 from J, leaving 13 bases between them. Germline V CDR1 and CDR2: SGHAT, FQNNGV. This CDR3 region has 13 residues. CDR3 sequence reads: CASSFPRGGGYTF. The CDR3 DNA reads as TGTGCCAGCAGCTTTCCAAGGGGTGGGGGCTACACCTTC.

This rearrangement joins TRBV5-1 to TRBJ2-3, with 10 bases fitting TRBD2. V shed 4 bases and J 3 bases; nucleotides not matched to a gene: 14. The CDR3 is 18 amino acids. CDR1 and CDR2 (germline): SGHRS, YFSETQ. CDR3 DNA sequence: TGCGCCAGCAGCATACGGGTGGCTAGCGGGAGAAGTACAGATACGCAGTATTTT. This translates into CASSIRVASGRSTDTQYF.

The chain carries TRBV5-6 and TRBJ2-1, with unresolved D. The CDR3 runs to 13 residues. V dropped 4 bases and J dropped 9 bases, with 14 bases sitting between them. Looked up from germline, CDR1 is SGHDT and CDR2 is YYEEEE. The CDR3 here is CASSLATRVEQFF. The CDR3 nucleotides are TGTGCCAGCAGCCTGGCTACTCGGGTTGAGCAGTTCTTC. Combining the CDR3 with reference TRBV5-6 and TRBJ2-1 gives the whole variable domain DAGVTQSPTHLIKTRGQQVTLRCSPKSGHDTVSWYQQALGQGPQFIFQYYEEEERQRGNFPDRFSGHQFPNYSSELNVNALLLGDSALYLCASSLATRVEQFFGPGTRLTVL.